The text below deals with one T cell receptor (beta chain). The antigen remains undetermined. Profiled with immunoSEQ multiplex PCR; TCRdb holds only in-frame clones, not every one. The repertoire includes around 94,000 clones, under 95% of them detected once, and around 0.76% sits in the top ten. The data originate from a study of OX40 agonist ivuxolimab in advanced cancers. Study-wide points: CD8+ T cells (on average) carried more expanded clones than CD4+ T cells. Partial responders treated at 0.1-3.0 mg/kg exhibited clonal expansion among the lowest measured.

Autoimmune disease history or systemic immunosuppression disqualified patients. Sampled blood was obtained at baseline, cycle 4 day 1, and cycle 7 day 1. The CDR3 runs 17 residues. The junction had 6 bases not matched to a gene; V was cut back by 2 bases and J by 2 bases. The germline gives CDR1 SGHTA, CDR2 FQGNSA. The chain uses TRBV7-2 and TRBJ2-3; 11 positions agree with TRBD2. Sequences were derived from CD4+ or CD8+ T cells sorted from blood, sampled in a trial of the OX40 agonist ivuxolimab. The clonotype was recovered from an adult with an advanced solid tumor such as melanoma, head and neck, liver or kidney cancer. The CDR3, as DNA: TGTGCCAGCAGCTTAATAGCGGGAGGGGACTACACAGATACGCAGTATTTT. This encodes CASSLIAGGDYTDTQYF.